The clone carrying this T cell receptor beta chain was counted a few times. Its antigen is as yet unknown. The data are from a study of T-cell reconstitution after alpha-beta-depleted transplantation in children. The V end lost 4 bases, the J end lost 1 base, and 20 bases lay between the germline ends. Germline CDR1 reads MRHNA; CDR2 reads SNTAGT. This CDR3 spans 18 amino acids. Study outcomes and limitations: After transplant, at about two months, alpha-beta T cells were reportedly derived from several hundred expanded graft clones. Some patients owed their high day-60 TCRbeta diversity to surviving recipient T cells and thymic progenitors. T-cell counts and diversity were attributed mostly to newly produced T cells one year after transplant.

Preparation of the TCRbeta library was carried out with unique molecular identifiers. TCRdb reanalysed the PCR reads using MiXCR and keeps one entry per CDR3 protein. The data contain about 98,000 distinct CDR3 sequences, approximately 5.4% of them singletons. The sequencing here drew on PBMCs, mostly from graft donor cells, taken 60 days after TCRalphabeta/CD19-depleted stem cell transplant. This chain uses TRBV6-4 with TRBJ1-3; D is unclear. This receptor was identified in a female patient under 10 years old who had a stem cell transplant for Fanconi anemia, so the T cells may come from the graft donor. This CDR3 is CASSVMATASLSGNTIYF. CDR3 DNA: TGTGCCAGCAGTGTGATGGCTACAGCGTCCTTGTCTGGAAACACCATATATTTT.